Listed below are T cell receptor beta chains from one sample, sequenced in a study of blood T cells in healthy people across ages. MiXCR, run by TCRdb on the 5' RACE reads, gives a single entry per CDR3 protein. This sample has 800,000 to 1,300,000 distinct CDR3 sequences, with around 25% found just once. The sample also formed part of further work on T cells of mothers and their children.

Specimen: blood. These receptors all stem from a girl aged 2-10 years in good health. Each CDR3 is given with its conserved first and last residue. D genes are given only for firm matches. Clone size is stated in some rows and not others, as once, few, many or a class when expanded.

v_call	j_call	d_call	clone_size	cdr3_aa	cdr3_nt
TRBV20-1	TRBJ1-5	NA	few	CSASQGYQPQHF	TGCAGTGCTAGTCAAGGGTATCAGCCCCAGCATTTT
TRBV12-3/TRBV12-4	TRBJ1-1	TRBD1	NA	CASSFGRTGGEAFF	TGTGCCAGCAGTTTTGGTAGGACAGGGGGCGAAGCTTTCTTT
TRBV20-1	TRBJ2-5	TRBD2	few	CSARVPLATETQYF	TGCAGTGCGAGGGTCCCACTAGCGACAGAGACCCAGTACTTC
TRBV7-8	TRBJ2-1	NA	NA	CASSLEGPGHNEQFF	TGTGCCAGCAGCTTAGAGGGTCCGGGACACAATGAGCAGTTCTTC
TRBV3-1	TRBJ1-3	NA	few	CASSQDQGGDTIYF	TGTGCCAGCAGCCAAGACCAGGGAGGGGACACCATATATTTT
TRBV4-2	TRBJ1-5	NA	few	CASSQELGGGNQPQHF	TGTGCCAGCAGCCAAGAGCTCGGAGGTGGCAATCAGCCCCAGCATTTT
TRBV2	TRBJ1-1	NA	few	CASSAEVMNTEAFF	TGTGCCAGCAGTGCGGAGGTAATGAACACTGAAGCTTTCTTT
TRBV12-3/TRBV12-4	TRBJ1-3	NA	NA	CASERNTIYF	TGTGCCAGCGAAAGAAACACCATATATTTT
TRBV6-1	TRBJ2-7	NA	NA	CASGASTAYEQYF	TGTGCCAGCGGCGCTTCGACAGCCTACGAGCAGTACTTC
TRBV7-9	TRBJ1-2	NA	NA	CASSLGRESGYTF	TGTGCCAGCAGCTTAGGGAGGGAGAGTGGCTACACCTTC
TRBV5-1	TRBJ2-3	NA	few	CASSFGNSPTQYF	TGCGCCAGCAGCTTCGGCAACTCACCCACGCAGTATTTT
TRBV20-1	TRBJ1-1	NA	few	CSVSAAHIMNTEAFF	TGCAGTGTCTCCGCCGCACACATCATGAACACTGAAGCTTTCTTT
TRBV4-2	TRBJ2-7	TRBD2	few	CASTPSSGGGFSYEQYF	TGTGCCAGCACCCCCAGTTCGGGGGGTGGTTTTAGCTACGAGCAGTACTTC
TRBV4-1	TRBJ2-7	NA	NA	CASSQLTQGRYEQYF	TGCGCCAGCAGCCAATTAACACAGGGAAGGTACGAGCAGTACTTC
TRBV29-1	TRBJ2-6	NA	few	CSVHSGANVLTF	TGCAGCGTCCACTCTGGGGCCAACGTCCTGACTTTC
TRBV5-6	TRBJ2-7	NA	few	CASSSGGQLYEQYF	TGTGCCAGCAGCTCCGGAGGGCAGCTCTACGAGCAGTACTTC
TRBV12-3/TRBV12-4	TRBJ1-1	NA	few	CASSLPIHTEAFF	TGTGCCAGCAGTCTCCCTATCCACACTGAAGCTTTCTTT
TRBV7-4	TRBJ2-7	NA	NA	CASSLYDSSYEQYF	TGTGCCAGCAGCTTATACGACAGCTCCTACGAGCAGTACTTC
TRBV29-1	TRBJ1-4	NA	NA	CSAGSGRETLFF	TGCAGCGCCGGCTCCGGGCGTGAAACACTGTTTTTT
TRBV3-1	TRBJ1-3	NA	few	CASSQPPSPGGSGNTIYF	TGTGCCAGCAGCCAACCGCCTTCTCCCGGGGGCTCTGGAAACACCATATATTTT
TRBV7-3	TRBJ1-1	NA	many	CASSSIGRPTSEAFF	TGTGCCAGCAGCTCCATCGGCCGCCCTACAAGTGAAGCTTTCTTT
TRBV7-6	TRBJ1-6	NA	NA	CASSLGGGVGFSYNPPLHF	TGTGCCAGCAGCTTGGGAGGCGGTGTGGGGTTCTCCTATAATCCACCCCTCCACTTT